This entry concerns a single T cell receptor (beta chain). The target antigen is unknown. The record originates from a study of shared clonotypes between healthy human individuals. Across the study: CD4 naive cells filled three plates per donor, CD4 memory three, CD8 naive two and CD8 memory one. Study observations and caveats: Generation of non-shared clonotypes was less probable than generation of clonotypes shared by all four donors. Across subsets, estimated richness was generally greater for naive than for memory populations.

The CDR3 spans 15 residues. Germline CDR1 is SGHAT and CDR2 is FQNNGV. Trimming pared 0 bases from V and 0 bases from J, leaving 8 bases between. Assay execution proceeded at the deep level. TCRdb keeps only in-frame clones here, not all; method: immunoSEQ multiplex PCR. The data hold about 820,000 clones, with more than 85% observed a single time. Naive CD8 cells, CD45RO-negative and positively selected for CCR7, excluded terminally differentiated effector memory CD45RA+ cells. This chain joins TRBV11-2 and TRBJ1-2; D remains ambiguous. This TCR came from a man under 40 in good health. Sequencing was done on a sample of naive CD8+ T cells sorted from blood. The CDR3 DNA is TGTGCCAGCAGCTTAGACGCCCCGACTAACTATGGCTACACCTTC. Protein: CASSLDAPTNYGYTF.